Each of the 9 T cell receptor beta chains below was sequenced from the same sample in a study of blood T cell repertoires in COVID-19. Sequencing was performed with immunoSEQ multiplex PCR; in TCRdb, only in-frame clones are kept and a portion is missing. This table has 140,000 to 150,000 clones, 80% appearing once. The sequenced material came from peripheral blood. The receptors stem from a woman in her fifties or sixties with acute or convalescent COVID-19.

This clone has just one count. The V and J genes are TRBV10-3 and TRBJ1-5; a possible D gene is TRBD1 (6 bases). The CDR3 is 14 residues long. In germline, CDR1 is ENHRY, CDR2 SYGVKD. The V end lost 0 bases, the J end lost 7 bases, and 10 bases lay between the germline ends. CDR3 in amino acids: CAISESTGSQPQHF. The CDR3 nucleotides are TGTGCCATCAGTGAGTCGACAGGCAGCCAGCCCCAGCATTTT.

This chain uses TRBV18 with TRBJ1-3; weak D call: TRBD1 (6 bases). CDR1 is KGHSH, CDR2 LQKENI, per germline. The CDR3 is 16 amino acids. V was cut by 6 bases and J by 4 bases, with 19 bases left in between. CDR3 bases: TGTGCCAGCTCTCCCCTAATACAGGGATCCGGAAACACCATATATTTT. It specifies CASSPLIQGSGNTIYF. Together with reference TRBV18 and TRBJ1-3, the CDR3 gives the full variable domain: NAGVMQNPRHLVRRRGQEARLRCSPMKGHSHVYWYRQLPEEGLKFMVYLQKENIIDESGMPKERFSAEFPKEGPSILRIQQVVRGDSAAYFCASSPLIQGSGNTIYFGEGSWLTVV.

The chain couples TRBV7-2 to TRBJ2-1; 7 nucleotides agree with TRBD2. This CDR3 is built from 16 residues. Germline values: CDR1 SGHTA, CDR2 FQGNSA. The junction had 9 bases not matched to a gene; V was cut back by 0 bases and J by 7 bases. CDR3 sequence reads: CASSLALAVKGNEQFF. The CDR3 bases are TGTGCCAGCAGCTTAGCCCTAGCGGTAAAGGGGAATGAGCAGTTCTTC. Complete variable domain (other parts from reference TRBV7-2 and TRBJ2-1): GAGVSQSPSNKVTEKGKDVELRCDPISGHTALYWYRQSLGQGLEFLIYFQGNSAPDKSGLPSDRFSAERTGGSVSTLTIQRTQQEDSAVYLCASSLALAVKGNEQFFGPGTRLTVL.

This sequence joins TRBV18 and TRBJ1-2; D ambiguous. The CDR3 totals 14 residues. Looked up from germline, CDR1 is KGHSH and CDR2 is LQKENI. V was trimmed by 8 bases and J by 6 bases, leaving 19 bases between them. CDR3 protein: CASTSDPSGDGYTF. For the CDR3, the DNA is TGTGCCAGCACCTCCGATCCTTCGGGAGATGGCTACACCTTC.

This clone was seen a few times. This rearrangement joins TRBV29-1 to TRBJ1-1, with a weak D call TRBD1 (6 bases). Germline lookup yields CDR1 SQVTM and CDR2 ANQGSEA. The CDR3 runs to 14 residues. The CDR3 reads CSGQKSRVNTEAFF. In DNA, the CDR3 is TGCAGTGGACAGAAGTCACGGGTGAACACTGAAGCTTTCTTT.

The chain couples TRBV7-2 to TRBJ2-3, with a tentative D call TRBD2 (6 bases). The germline gives CDR1 SGHTA, CDR2 FQGNSA. V lost 7 bases, J lost 2 bases, and 13 bases lay in between. CDR3 length: 14 amino acids. This CDR3 reads CASIWGGATDTQYF. The DNA for the CDR3 is TGTGCCAGCATCTGGGGCGGGGCCACAGATACGCAGTATTTT.

The chain recombines TRBV6-5 with TRBJ1-1; no clear D. The germline V gene encodes CDR1 MNHEY and CDR2 SVGAGI. V was trimmed by 5 bases and J by 1 base, leaving 8 bases between them. This CDR3 contains 13 residues. The CDR3 protein is CASSRKRNTEAFF. The DNA for the CDR3 is TGTGCCAGCAGTAGGAAGCGGAACACTGAAGCTTTCTTT.

The chain carries TRBV5-1 and TRBJ1-3; TRBD1 matches 7 bases. Trimming removed 3 bases from V and 2 bases from J; junction bases left unmatched: 2. The germline V gene has CDR1 SGHRS and CDR2 YFSETQ. The CDR3 consists of 14 residues. CDR3 nucleotides: TGCGCCAGCAGCTGGGACAGTGCTGGAAACACCATATATTTT. It codes for CASSWDSAGNTIYF.

The rearrangement uses TRBV5-1 and TRBJ1-1; the D gene is possibly TRBD1 (6 bases). There are 16 residues in the CDR3. Trimming left V 7 bases short and J 5 bases short, with 24 bases between. Per germline, CDR1 SGHRS and CDR2 YFSETQ. For the CDR3, the DNA is TGCGCCAGCTCCGACCAGGGGTCCGGTGCTGGGACTGAAGCTTTCTTT. It encodes CASSDQGSGAGTEAFF.